The 9 T cell receptor beta chains reported below all come from one sample, sequenced in a study of OX40 agonist ivuxolimab in advanced cancers. Preparation of the library involved the immunoSEQ multiplex PCR assay. TCRdb limited this immuneACCESS table to in-frame rearrangements with V and J called. A share of clones is missing; checked studies link under half to unresolved V genes, and the rest is unexplained. This sample is represented by 42,000 or so clones; approximately 75% of them were singletons. Jointly, the top ten make up 2% to 3% of the sample. The specimen comprised CD4+ or CD8+ T cells sorted from blood, sampled in a trial of the OX40 agonist ivuxolimab. Every receptor here comes from an adult with an advanced solid tumor such as melanoma, head and neck, liver or kidney cancer.

The gene calls are TRBV28 and TRBJ1-2, with D possibly TRBD1 on 5 matching bases. Trimming shortened V by 4 bases and J by 7 bases, and 13 bases separated the two germline ends. This CDR3 contains 13 residues. Germline values: CDR1 MDHEN, CDR2 SYDVKM. The CDR3 sequence: CASSSYQGSGYTF. CDR3 bases: TGTGCCAGCAGTTCGTACCAGGGAAGTGGCTACACCTTC.

The rearrangement links TRBV4-2 to TRBJ2-6, with a possible D match to TRBD2 (6 bases). V was shortened by 1 base and J by 1 base, with 14 bases between the two germline ends. Germline-derived CDR1 and CDR2 are LGHNA and YNFKEQ. The CDR3 sequence is 18 residues long. The CDR3 reads CASSQAAGSNSGANVLTF. CDR3 in DNA: TGTGCCAGCAGCCAAGCTGCGGGATCAAATTCTGGGGCCAACGTCCTGACTTTC.

This clone has only one observation. This sequence joins TRBV5-4 and TRBJ2-7; 9 positions agree with TRBD1. Per germline, CDR1 SGHNT and CDR2 YYREEE (reference sequence). Trimming took 4 bases from V and 2 from J; bases not matched to a gene: 4. The length of the CDR3 is 14 residues. Here the CDR3 reads CASSLDRGTYEQYF. The CDR3 coding sequence is TGTGCCAGCAGCCTGGACAGGGGAACCTACGAGCAGTACTTC.

This clone turned up a few times. The gene calls are TRBV7-9 and TRBJ2-1; D possibly matches TRBD1 or TRBD2 (5 bases each). The CDR3 spans 17 residues. The ends were cut back, 5 bases at V and 6 bases at J, with 23 bases in the middle. Germline assignment: CDR1 SEHNR and CDR2 FQNEAQ (reference sequence). For the CDR3, the DNA is TGTGCCAGCAGCCTGGGGACCAGCAAACATAATTTCAATGAGCAGTTCTTC. It codes for CASSLGTSKHNFNEQFF.

This chain uses TRBV4-3 with TRBJ1-5; D gene ambiguous. In germline, CDR1 is LGHNA, CDR2 YSLEER. This CDR3 is 14 amino acids long. The V and J ends lost 1 base and 1 base respectively, with 5 bases between them. This CDR3 is CASSQGYSNQPQHF. The CDR3 DNA is TGCGCCAGCAGCCAAGGATACAGCAATCAGCCCCAGCATTTT.

The CDR3 DNA reads as TGTGCCAGCAGTTGGACTAGCGGTAAAAACATTCAGTACTTC. It is translated as CASSWTSGKNIQYF. This chain joins TRBV6-5 and TRBJ2-4, with 10 bases aligning to TRBD2. This CDR3 comprises 14 residues. J lost 4 bases, V lost 4 bases, and 1 base had no gene match. Germline CDR1 MNHEY, CDR2 SVGAGI.

J is TRBJ2-1 and V is TRBV5-1, with D unclear. Per the germline V gene, CDR1 is SGHRS and CDR2 is YFSETQ. Trimming removed 0 bases at V and 2 bases at J, with 6 bases between. The CDR3 is 14 residues long. The CDR3 DNA follows: TGCGCCAGCAGCTTGGGGTTGGCCTACAATGAGCAGTTCTTC. This gives the protein CASSLGLAYNEQFF.

This clone was counted a few times. In the same sample, other DNA sequences code for this CDR3. The chain combines TRBV9 with TRBJ2-2; either TRBD1 or TRBD2 may supply D (5 bases each). Trimming removed 1 base from V and 8 bases from J, with 12 bases in between. The CDR3 has 14 amino acids. Germline V gene data show CDR1 as SGDLS and CDR2 as YYNGEE. CDR3 protein: CASSVRGDRGELFF. The CDR3 DNA reads as TGTGCCAGCAGCGTACGAGGGGATCGAGGGGAGCTGTTTTTT.

This chain joins TRBV10-1 and TRBJ2-2; TRBD2 is a possible D gene (6 bases). This CDR3 has 15 amino acids. Germline V gene data show CDR1 as WNHNN and CDR2 as SYGVQD (reference sequence). Trimming pared 3 bases from V and 5 bases from J, leaving 13 bases between. The CDR3 DNA is TGCGCCAGCAGTGAAGGGGACTTGTCTACCGGGGAGCTGTTTTTT. Its translation: CASSEGDLSTGELFF.